This T cell receptor (beta chain) stems from a study of beta chain features in type 1 diabetes. Study results and limitations: VDJ junctions from patients with type 1 diabetes contained fewer insertions and more deletions. A closer apparent resemblance between naive, central memory and Treg TCRB repertoires was seen in patients than in healthy donors. Equally in patients and controls, PCR might preferentially amplify shorter templates.

There was one heparinised blood draw per donor, averaging about 116 mL. Remarks on this clone: Its antigen is undetermined.

The V gene end was trimmed by 2 bases and the J gene end by 6 bases; junction bases not matched to a gene: 8. The germline V gene has CDR1 SNHLY and CDR2 FYNNEI. The CDR3 contains 16 residues. The whole isolated RNA underwent reverse transcription, so sequencing captured expressed TCRB transcripts. The method was immunoSEQ multiplex PCR; TCRdb's version includes in-frame clones alone and lacks a portion of them. The sample shows fewer than 250,000 clones, 13% to 15% of them seen only once. The sample consisted of naive CD4+ T cells from blood. The V and J genes are TRBV2 and TRBJ2-1; 9 bases are a match to TRBD2. This receptor was taken from a woman in her thirties or forties in good health. CDR3 loop: CASSESGTSIPNEQFF. In nucleotides, the CDR3 is TGTGCCAGCAGTGAATCTGGGACTAGCATCCCCAATGAGCAGTTCTTC.